These 27 T cell receptor beta chains originate from one sample sequenced in a study of cytomegalovirus exposure and HLA in healthy donors. Both 60 Vbeta primers and 13 Jbeta primers went into the PCR. TCRdb's copy holds only in-frame clones and misses some; the assay was immunoSEQ multiplex PCR. The table shows about 130,000 clones, with 80% occurring only once. Sequences were obtained from PBMCs. The receptor source for this set is a young man in good health and CMV-seronegative.

This chain joins TRBV7-2 and TRBJ2-3; TRBD2 might be the D (5 bases). Trimming stripped 1 base from V and 4 bases from J, with 9 bases between. The CDR3 loop spans 14 amino acids. CDR1 and CDR2 (germline): SGHTA, FQGNSA. CDR3 sequence reads: CASSLVASPDTQYF. CDR3 coding DNA: TGTGCCAGCAGCTTAGTGGCTAGCCCAGATACGCAGTATTTT.

This clone was detected a few times. The chain employs TRBV4-3 and TRBJ2-2; 14 nucleotides match TRBD2. There are 18 residues in the CDR3. The ends lost 3 bases at V and 6 bases at J; junction bases unmatched: 9. The germline V gene encodes CDR1 LGHNA and CDR2 YSLEER. The CDR3 DNA sequence: TGCGCCAGCAGCCATACTGGGACTAGCGGGAGTAGGTCCGGGGAGCTGTTTTTT. It yields the protein CASSHTGTSGSRSGELFF.

The V gene is TRBV10-3, the J gene TRBJ2-7; 9 nucleotides align to TRBD2. The CDR3 is made up of 13 amino acids. Germline values: CDR1 ENHRY, CDR2 SYGVKD. V shed 10 bases and J 1 base; nucleotides not matched to a gene: 5. Written as DNA, the CDR3 is TGTGCCACCGTTAGCGGGAGTTCCTACGAGCAGTACTTC. Protein: CATVSGSSYEQYF.

The rearrangement uses TRBV6-5 and TRBJ1-5, with 7 bases fitting TRBD1. The V segment lost 6 bases and the J segment 9 bases; nucleotides outside the gene matches: 8. Per the germline V gene, CDR1 is MNHEY and CDR2 is SVGAGI. This CDR3 has 13 residues. CDR3 bases: TGTGCCAGCAGGACGACAGGGTTGGGGCCCCAGCATTTT. It is translated as CASRTTGLGPQHF.

This chain uses TRBV5-1 with TRBJ2-3; 8 positions agree with TRBD2. The germline V gene has CDR1 SGHRS and CDR2 YFSETQ. Trimming took 7 bases from V and 3 from J; bases not matched to a gene: 13. The length of the CDR3 is 16 residues. The CDR3 sequence is CASRSIWTSLTDTQYF. Written as DNA, the CDR3 is TGCGCCAGCCGATCAATATGGACTAGCCTAACAGATACGCAGTATTTT.

The chain is built from TRBV27 and TRBJ1-2; 7 bases match TRBD1. Losses at the gene ends were 8 bases for V and 4 bases for J; bases not matched to a gene: 7. The CDR3 extends over 13 amino acids. Germline V gene lookup returns CDR1 MNHEY and CDR2 SMNVEV (reference sequence). CDR3 nucleotides: TGTGCCAGCCAATCGACAGGGACCTATGGCTACACCTTC. It codes for CASQSTGTYGYTF.

The gene calls are TRBV5-1 and TRBJ2-1, with 10 bases aligning to TRBD1. The CDR3 is 15 residues long. With 0 bases clipped from V and 7 bases from J, the junction kept 4 bases outside the gene matches. The germline CDR1 and CDR2 sequences are SGHRS and YFSETQ. The CDR3 spells CASSLGTGGGNEQFF. The CDR3 bases are TGCGCCAGCAGCTTGGGGACAGGGGGTGGGAATGAGCAGTTCTTC.

The chain combines TRBV5-1 with TRBJ1-2; a possible D gene is TRBD1 (6 bases). V lost 4 bases and J 8 bases, leaving 15 bases between the germline ends. The germline CDR1 and CDR2 sequences are SGHRS and YFSETQ. The CDR3 loop spans 13 amino acids. The DNA of the CDR3 is TGCGCCAGCAGCCAACAGGGCGTTGGGGGCTACACCTTC. This encodes CASSQQGVGGYTF.

This clone has only one observation. The sample holds other DNA sequences that translate to the same CDR3. The V and J genes are TRBV28 and TRBJ2-1; D is unresolved. In germline, CDR1 is MDHEN, CDR2 SYDVKM. CDR3 length: 11 amino acids. The V and J ends lost 5 bases and 6 bases respectively, with 5 bases between them. The CDR3 region is CASSLRNEQFF. CDR3 DNA sequence: TGTGCCAGCAGTCTCCGCAATGAGCAGTTCTTC.

The rearrangement joins TRBV4-2 to TRBJ2-7, with 16 bases identical to TRBD2. There are 18 residues in the CDR3. J lost 2 bases, V lost 4 bases, and 8 bases had no gene match. Germline V gives CDR1 LGHNA, CDR2 YNFKEQ. CDR3 protein: CASSRGLAGGPATYEQYF. DNA for the CDR3: TGTGCCAGCAGCCGGGGACTAGCGGGAGGGCCAGCAACCTACGAGCAGTACTTC.

This clone was observed a few times. The chain carries TRBV5-6 and TRBJ1-5; a weak D match, TRBD1 (6 bases). The V end was cut by 0 bases, the J end by 7 bases, with 11 bases between. Germline CDR1 and CDR2: SGHDT and YYEEEE. CDR3 size: 14 residues. This CDR3 is CASSLGRGGQPQHF. DNA of the CDR3: TGTGCCAGCAGCTTGGGCAGGGGAGGGCAGCCCCAGCATTTT.

The chain uses TRBV19 and TRBJ2-5; 8 bases map to TRBD1. V lost 10 bases to trimming and J lost 5 bases; unmatched junction nucleotides: 9. Germline loops: CDR1 LNHDA, CDR2 SQIVND (reference sequence). The CDR3 loop spans 13 amino acids. The CDR3 sequence: CATSPRGQETQYF. The CDR3 DNA sequence: TGTGCCACCTCCCCCAGGGGGCAGGAGACCCAGTACTTC. The variable domain in full, with the rest retrieved from reference TRBV19 and TRBJ2-5, is DGGITQSPKYLFRKEGQNVTLSCEQNLNHDAMYWYRQDPGQGLRLIYYSQIVNDFQKGDIAEGYSVSREKKESFPLTVTSAQKNPTAFYLCATSPRGQETQYFGPGTRLLVL.

This clone showed up just a few times. The J gene is TRBJ2-7, the V gene TRBV6-5; 10 bases are a match to TRBD2. The ends lost 5 bases at V and 7 bases at J; junction bases unmatched: 8. There are 14 residues in the CDR3. The germline gives CDR1 MNHEY, CDR2 SVGAGI. The CDR3 DNA reads TGTGCCAGCAGTAACCTAGCGGGGGCTACGGAGCAGTACTTC. This sequence encodes CASSNLAGATEQYF.

In regard to this clone: The identical CDR3 is also encoded by other nucleotide sequences in the sample. The genes are TRBV7-9 and TRBJ2-1; the D gene is possibly TRBD2 (5 bases). Germline lookup yields CDR1 SEHNR and CDR2 FQNEAQ (reference sequence). This CDR3 region has 13 residues. Trimming stripped 1 base from V and 4 bases from J, with 5 bases between. The chain's CDR3 is CASSLGTYNEQFF. DNA of the CDR3: TGTGCCAGCAGCTTAGGGACTTACAATGAGCAGTTCTTC.

This clone was seen only once. The gene calls are TRBV7-2 and TRBJ2-4, with D perhaps TRBD2 (6 bases). Trimming stripped 4 bases from V and 0 bases from J, with 13 bases between. CDR1 and CDR2 from the germline V gene are SGHTA and FQGNSA. CDR3 size: 16 residues. CDR3 in DNA: TGTGCCAGCAGCTCGGCGGGATGGGTAGCCAAAAACATTCAGTACTTC. It translates to CASSSAGWVAKNIQYF.

The rearrangement uses TRBV28 and TRBJ2-3, with D unclear. Trimming took off 2 bases at V and 4 bases at J, with 4 bases between the two ends. This CDR3 comprises 12 residues. In germline, CDR1 is MDHEN, CDR2 SYDVKM. CDR3 DNA: TGTGCCAGCAGTTTAATCTCAGATACGCAGTATTTT. Its protein is CASSLISDTQYF. The full variable domain, its missing parts supplied by reference TRBV28 and TRBJ2-3, is DVKVTQSSRYLVKRTGEKVFLECVQDMDHENMFWYRQDPGLGLRLIYFSYDVKMKEKGDIPEGYSVSREKKERFSLILESASTNQTSMYLCASSLISDTQYFGPGTRLTVL.

The V call is TRBV5-6, the J call TRBJ2-1, with TRBD2 as a possible D gene (6 bases). There are 14 residues in the CDR3. Germline V gene data show CDR1 as SGHDT and CDR2 as YYEEEE. Trimming cost V 5 bases and J 7 bases, with 16 bases left between them. In DNA form, the CDR3 reads TGTGCCAGCAGGCGGGGAGTAGGAGGGAATGAGCAGTTCTTC. This gives the protein CASRRGVGGNEQFF.

The rearrangement joins TRBV18 to TRBJ1-1; D gene uncertain. The CDR3 spans 13 residues. V was clipped by 3 bases and J by 0 bases, with 5 bases between them. Germline CDR1 KGHSH, CDR2 LQKENI. CDR3 protein: CASSPIMNTEAFF. In DNA form, the CDR3 reads TGTGCCAGCTCACCCATCATGAACACTGAAGCTTTCTTT.

The V gene is TRBV5-6, the J gene TRBJ2-7, with D unresolved. The CDR3 totals 15 residues. Germline-derived CDR1 and CDR2 are SGHDT and YYEEEE. V shed 2 bases and J shed 5 bases, with 17 bases lying between them. The CDR3 region has the DNA TGTGCCAGCAGCTTCTGGGCAAAACTTATCCACGAGCAGTACTTC. Translation: CASSFWAKLIHEQYF.

The rearrangement joins TRBV5-6 to TRBJ2-7, with TRBD2 as a possible D gene (6 bases). CDR3 size: 15 residues. Between the trimmed V and J ends, which lost 6 bases and 3 bases, there was a span of 19 bases. Germline values: CDR1 SGHDT, CDR2 YYEEEE. The chain's CDR3 is CASNLQPSEYYEQYF. The CDR3 DNA reads TGTGCCAGCAACCTCCAACCTAGCGAATACTACGAGCAGTACTTC.

The chain employs TRBV6-6 and TRBJ2-7; 7 nucleotides line up with TRBD1. CDR1 and CDR2 (germline): MNHNY, SVGAGI (reference sequence). V lost 0 bases and J lost 2; bases outside the gene matches: 1. This CDR3 region has 14 residues. CDR3 region: CASSYSTGTYEQYF. DNA for the CDR3: TGTGCCAGCAGTTACTCGACAGGGACCTACGAGCAGTACTTC.

This chain uses TRBV6-5 with TRBJ2-7; 8 bases match TRBD1. CDR1 is MNHEY and CDR2 is SVGAGI in the germline V gene. J lost 6 bases, V lost 3 bases, and 10 bases had no gene match. The CDR3 is 15 residues long. CDR3 bases: TGTGCCAGCAGTTATTATGGACAGGGTCCTTCCGAGCAGTACTTC. Its translation is CASSYYGQGPSEQYF.

This chain connects TRBV19 to TRBJ2-1; 9 bases match TRBD1. The CDR3 sequence is 14 residues long. V shed 3 bases and J 5 bases; nucleotides not matched to a gene: 2. Germline CDR1 is LNHDA and CDR2 is SQIVND (reference sequence). This CDR3 reads CASSIRTGDNEQFF. The CDR3 bases are TGTGCCAGTAGTATTCGGACAGGGGACAATGAGCAGTTCTTC.

This chain joins TRBV15 and TRBJ2-3; D not certain. The V gene's germline CDR1 is LNHNV and CDR2 YYDKDF (reference sequence). V shed 1 base and J shed 2 bases, with 13 bases lying between them. This CDR3 spans 16 amino acids. The CDR3 bases are TGTGCCACCAGCAGAGCAGTGGCCGTGAACACAGATACGCAGTATTTT. Amino acid sequence: CATSRAVAVNTDTQYF.

The chain joins TRBV10-3 to TRBJ2-3; D gene ambiguous. Germline V gene lookup returns CDR1 ENHRY and CDR2 SYGVKD. V lost 0 bases and J 3 bases, leaving 16 bases between the germline ends. This CDR3 spans 17 amino acids. CDR3 coding DNA: TGTGCCATCAGTGAGTCAGAGTTCCAAAAATTGACAGATACGCAGTATTTT. Translating it yields CAISESEFQKLTDTQYF.

This chain connects TRBV9 to TRBJ2-1; maybe TRBD1 (8 bases). V was cut by 4 bases and J by 10 bases, with 15 bases left in between. Germline V gene sequence: CDR1 SGDLS, CDR2 YYNGEE. The CDR3 sequence is 13 residues long. CDR3 in amino acids: CASSTTGGAEQFF. The CDR3 DNA is TGTGCCAGCAGCACTACAGGGGGGGCGGAGCAGTTCTTC.

Only a few counts were recorded for this clone. The chain joins TRBV6-6 to TRBJ2-7; the match to TRBD1 covers 9 bases. The CDR3 is 14 amino acids. The J segment lost 4 bases and the V segment lost 5 bases, leaving 6 bases of the junction unmatched. Germline V CDR1 and CDR2: MNHNY, SVGAGI (reference sequence). DNA for the CDR3: TGTGCCAGCAGTCCACAGGGGGCGAATTACGAGCAGTACTTC. This encodes CASSPQGANYEQYF.